This TCR beta chain was recorded in a study of shared clonotypes between healthy human individuals. Only in-frame clones appear in the TCRdb table, and some are missing; sequencing was by immunoSEQ multiplex PCR. Counted here are about 460,000 clones, more than 70% occurring once; the ten biggest clones make up 9.5% to 15%. Germline values: CDR1 MNHEY, CDR2 SVGAGI. With 3 bases removed from V and 3 bases from J, the gap between germline ends came to 12 bases. The CDR3 runs 15 residues. Donors comprised only Caucasian adults living in Nashville, Tennessee. The J gene is TRBJ2-1, the V gene TRBV6-5, with D perhaps TRBD2 (6 bases). The sequence was obtained from a middle-aged woman in good health. Some clones in this sample may be carry-over from other donors' samples. The sequencing sample was made of PBMCs. CDR3 in DNA: TGTGCCAGCAGTTATTCCATGCGGGGCTACAATGAGCAGTTCTTC. Amino acid sequence: CASSYSMRGYNEQFF.